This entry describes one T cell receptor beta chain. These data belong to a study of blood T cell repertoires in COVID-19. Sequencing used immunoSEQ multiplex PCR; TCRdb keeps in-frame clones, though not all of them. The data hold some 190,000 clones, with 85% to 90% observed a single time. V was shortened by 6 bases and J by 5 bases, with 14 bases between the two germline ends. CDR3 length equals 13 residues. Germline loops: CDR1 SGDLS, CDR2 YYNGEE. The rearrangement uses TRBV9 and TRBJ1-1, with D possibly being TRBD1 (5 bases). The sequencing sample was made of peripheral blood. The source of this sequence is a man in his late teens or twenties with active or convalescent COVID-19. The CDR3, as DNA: TGTGCCAGCAACCGGGGGGGTAGGACTGAAGCTTTCTTT. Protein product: CASNRGGRTEAFF.